Presented here are 28 T cell receptor beta chains from one specimen sequenced in a study of cytomegalovirus exposure and HLA in healthy donors. The PCR used 60 Vbeta and 13 Jbeta primers. Method: immunoSEQ multiplex PCR; TCRdb's copy keeps in-frame clones and lacks some. This table has 250,000 to 350,000 clones, more than 80% appearing once. Sequencing used PBMCs. These receptors were collected from a man between 40 and 49 years old in good health and CMV-seropositive.

V and J are TRBV28 and TRBJ2-3; perhaps TRBD1 as D (7 bases). Germline CDR1 reads MDHEN; CDR2 reads SYDVKM. V shed 5 bases and J shed 2 bases, with 17 bases lying between them. CDR3 length: 16 residues. CDR3 nucleotide sequence: TGTGCCAGCAGTCCAGGGGGTAGCGGCACCACAGATACGCAGTATTTT. It codes for CASSPGGSGTTDTQYF.

The V gene is TRBV7-2, the J gene TRBJ1-2; 9 bases are shared with TRBD1. The CDR3 sequence is 14 residues long. Germline CDR1 SGHTA, CDR2 FQGNSA. V lost 6 bases, J lost 6 bases, and 8 bases stayed unmatched. CDR3 DNA sequence: TGTGCCAGCAGTACCGGGACAGGGTTTAATGGCTACACCTTC. It codes for CASSTGTGFNGYTF.

V gene TRBV29-1 combines with J gene TRBJ2-5; 7 bases are a match to TRBD2. Unmatched junction bases numbered 12, after V lost 6 bases and J lost 5 bases. Per the germline V gene, CDR1 is SQVTM and CDR2 is ANQGSEA. The CDR3 consists of 14 residues. The CDR3 loop is CSVLSGRGVETQYF. Written as DNA, the CDR3 is TGCAGCGTCCTTTCGGGGAGGGGAGTGGAGACCCAGTACTTC.

The rearrangement joins TRBV4-1 to TRBJ2-5; no clear D. Trimming cost V 1 base and J 2 bases, with 14 bases left between them. The CDR3 covers 16 residues. The germline gives CDR1 MGHRA, CDR2 YSYEKL. DNA for the CDR3: TGCGCCAGCAGCCAAGGCCTAACCCCGCCTCAAGAGACCCAGTACTTC. Protein sequence: CASSQGLTPPQETQYF.

The chain is built from TRBV19 and TRBJ2-5; 9 bases align to TRBD1. CDR1 and CDR2 (germline): LNHDA, SQIVND (reference sequence). V was pared by 3 bases and J by 5 bases, with 4 bases of the junction left unmatched. The length of the CDR3 is 14 residues. The CDR3 here is CASSIGDRAETQYF. The CDR3 nucleotides read TGTGCCAGTAGTATTGGGGACAGGGCGGAGACCCAGTACTTC.

This clone was recorded once. The gene calls are TRBV11-2 and TRBJ2-7; tentatively, D is TRBD1 (5 bases). The CDR3 contains 13 residues. From germline, CDR1 is SGHAT and CDR2 FQNNGV. Between the trimmed V and J ends, which lost 4 bases and 5 bases, there was a span of 12 bases. DNA for the CDR3: TGTGCCAGCAGCTCCAGGGTAACCCACGAGCAGTACTTC. It yields the protein CASSSRVTHEQYF.

Here the CDR3 reads CATSRSGTNEQFF. DNA of the CDR3: TGTGCCACCAGCCGCAGCGGGACAAATGAGCAGTTCTTC. The chain carries TRBV15 and TRBJ2-1, with D possibly being TRBD2 (7 bases). This CDR3 has 13 residues. Germline V gene sequence: CDR1 LNHNV, CDR2 YYDKDF (reference sequence). The ends were cut back, 5 bases at V and 7 bases at J, with 12 bases in the middle.

The rearrangement links TRBV29-1 to TRBJ2-7; D may be TRBD1 (5 bases). V gave up 4 bases and J gave up 2 bases, with 12 bases separating them. CDR3 length: 13 amino acids. Germline V CDR1 and CDR2: SQVTM, ANQGSEA. The CDR3 DNA follows: TGCAGCGTTGTTCAGGGCCAGACCTACGAGCAGTACTTC. Protein product: CSVVQGQTYEQYF.

At least ten counts were recorded for this clone. This chain joins TRBV10-3 and TRBJ1-1; unclear D gene. CDR3 length: 15 residues. Between the trimmed V and J ends, which lost 7 bases and 1 base, there was a span of 16 bases. Germline loops: CDR1 ENHRY, CDR2 SYGVKD. Here the CDR3 reads CAIKGIPTGNTEAFF. The CDR3 bases are TGTGCCATCAAAGGTATCCCCACGGGGAACACTGAAGCTTTCTTT.

This clone has just a few counts. This chain links TRBV5-5 with TRBJ1-1; 10 nucleotides match TRBD1. Germline-derived CDR1 and CDR2 are SGHKS and YYEKEE (reference sequence). The V gene end was trimmed by 6 bases and the J gene end by 5 bases; junction bases not matched to a gene: 10. CDR3 length: 15 amino acids. CDR3 in amino acids: CASNLDRGPWTEAFF. For the CDR3, the DNA is TGTGCCAGCAATCTAGACAGGGGGCCGTGGACTGAAGCTTTCTTT. Full variable domain (outside the CDR3, taken from reference TRBV5-5 and TRBJ1-1): DAGVTQSPTHLIKTRGQQVTLRCSPISGHKSVSWYQQVLGQGPQFIFQYYEKEERGRGNFPDRFSARQFPNYSSELNVNALLLGDSALYLCASNLDRGPWTEAFFGQGTRLTVV.

The chain links TRBV7-2 to TRBJ1-2; D ambiguous. The CDR3 is made up of 14 amino acids. The V gene lost 5 bases and the J gene lost 5 bases, with 15 bases spanning the gap. Germline V lookup: CDR1 SGHTA, CDR2 FQGNSA. CDR3 loop: CASSPSPPGYGYTF. CDR3 nucleotide sequence: TGTGCCAGCAGCCCCAGTCCCCCCGGGTATGGCTACACCTTC. The complete variable domain, with remaining parts taken from reference TRBV7-2 and TRBJ1-2, reads GAGVSQSPSNKVTEKGKDVELRCDPISGHTALYWYRQSLGQGLEFLIYFQGNSAPDKSGLPSDRFSAERTGGSVSTLTIQRTQQEDSAVYLCASSPSPPGYGYTFGSGTRLTVV.

This chain links TRBV6-5 with TRBJ2-2, with TRBD2 as a possible D gene (6 bases). The CDR3 is 14 amino acids. Germline assignment: CDR1 MNHEY and CDR2 SVGAGI. Trimming left V 8 bases short and J 5 bases short, with 15 bases between. The CDR3 loop is CASQRGELTGELFF. CDR3 coding DNA: TGTGCCAGCCAGCGCGGGGAACTGACCGGGGAGCTGTTTTTT.

V is TRBV19 and J is TRBJ1-2; possible D gene TRBD1, 6 bases. Germline CDR1 reads LNHDA; CDR2 reads SQIVND (reference sequence). V dropped 2 bases and J dropped 3 bases, with 10 bases sitting between them. The CDR3 covers 14 residues. The CDR3: CASSITQGDYGYTF. As DNA, the CDR3 is TGTGCCAGTAGTATAACACAGGGCGACTATGGCTACACCTTC.

The chain links TRBV11-2 to TRBJ1-2, with 10 bases matching TRBD1. Looked up from germline, CDR1 is SGHAT and CDR2 is FQNNGV. The CDR3 is made up of 16 amino acids. Trimming cost V 6 bases and J 6 bases; bases outside gene matches: 13. CDR3 loop: CASRDYPGQGRHGYTF. The CDR3 DNA sequence: TGTGCCAGCAGGGATTACCCGGGACAGGGGCGACATGGCTACACCTTC.

In regard to this clone: Other DNA sequences in the sample encode the same CDR3. This chain uses TRBV5-1 with TRBJ2-7, with 8 positions matching TRBD1. Germline V gives CDR1 SGHRS, CDR2 YFSETQ. The J segment lost 2 bases and the V segment lost 1 base, leaving 2 bases of the junction unmatched. The CDR3 is 14 amino acids. The CDR3 DNA sequence: TGCGCCAGCAGCTTGAGGGGACAGGCCTACGAGCAGTACTTC. Its translation is CASSLRGQAYEQYF.

The chain links TRBV5-1 to TRBJ2-1; 11 bases line up with TRBD1. Germline V CDR1 and CDR2: SGHRS, YFSETQ. There are 14 residues in the CDR3. V dropped 3 bases and J dropped 8; count of bases not matched to a gene: 4. In DNA, the CDR3 is TGCGCCAGCAGCTCCGGGACAGGGGGATATGAGCAGTTCTTC. It translates to CASSSGTGGYEQFF.

The chain carries TRBV29-1 and TRBJ2-7, with unresolved D. The CDR3 has 11 residues. Trimming took 3 bases from V and 5 from J, leaving 8 bases between them. Germline V gene data show CDR1 as SQVTM and CDR2 as ANQGSEA. The CDR3 spells CSVESPHEQYF. DNA for the CDR3: TGCAGCGTTGAGAGCCCCCACGAGCAGTACTTC.

V and J are TRBV4-2 and TRBJ2-5, with D hard to call. V was clipped by 2 bases and J by 5 bases, with 15 bases between them. Germline V lookup: CDR1 LGHNA, CDR2 YNFKEQ. The CDR3 consists of 15 residues. CDR3 in DNA: TGTGCCAGCAGCCAATTGGCGGCGTCTGGGGAGACCCAGTACTTC. Protein: CASSQLAASGETQYF.

The CDR3 loop is CASSTSPGQGARNPKFF. CDR3 sequence (DNA): TGCGCCAGCAGCACCTCCCCGGGACAGGGGGCCAGAAACCCAAAATTCTTC. The V gene is TRBV5-1, the J gene TRBJ2-1; TRBD1 agrees at 12 bases. J was trimmed by 16 bases and V by 4 bases; bases with no gene match: 21. This CDR3 is built from 17 residues. CDR1 is SGHRS and CDR2 is YFSETQ in the germline V gene. Based on the CDR3 plus reference TRBV5-1 and TRBJ2-1, the full variable domain is KAGVTQTPRYLIKTRGQQVTLSCSPISGHRSVSWYQQTPGQGLQFLFEYFSETQRNKGNFPGRFSGRQFSNSRSEMNVSTLELGDSALYLCASSTSPGQGARNPKFFGPGTRLTVL.

The CDR3 DNA follows: TGTGCCAGCAGCCCCACGAGACAGGGGACCTACGAGCAGTACTTC. Protein sequence: CASSPTRQGTYEQYF. V usage is TRBV27 and J usage is TRBJ2-7; 8 bases are a match to TRBD1. This CDR3 has 15 amino acids. Germline V gene sequence: CDR1 MNHEY, CDR2 SMNVEV (reference sequence). The junction had 9 bases not matched to a gene; V was cut back by 6 bases and J by 2 bases.

The genes are TRBV6-6 and TRBJ2-3; D is perhaps TRBD1 (5 bases). The CDR3 length is 12 residues. Per germline, CDR1 MNHNY and CDR2 SVGAGI (reference sequence). Trimming removed 6 bases at V and 8 bases at J, with 12 bases between. The DNA for the CDR3 is TGTGCCAGCAGCCCCGGACACGGTACGCAGTATTTT. Encoded protein: CASSPGHGTQYF.

V and J are TRBV18 and TRBJ2-7; TRBD1 might be the D (5 bases). The CDR3 runs to 13 residues. The V gene lost 6 bases and the J gene lost 2 bases, with 11 bases spanning the gap. Germline V CDR1 and CDR2: KGHSH, LQKENI. CDR3 DNA sequence: TGTGCCAGCTCGCCCGGACAAACCTACGAGCAGTACTTC. Translation gives CASSPGQTYEQYF.

The chain employs TRBV5-5 and TRBJ2-7; D is perhaps TRBD2 (6 bases). This CDR3 is 15 amino acids long. V was cut by 0 bases and J by 0 bases, with 10 bases left in between. CDR1 is SGHKS and CDR2 is YYEKEE in the germline V gene (reference sequence). The CDR3 here is CASSLGSSVSYEQYF. CDR3 bases: TGTGCCAGCAGCTTGGGTTCTAGCGTCTCCTACGAGCAGTACTTC. Together with reference TRBV5-5 and TRBJ2-7, the CDR3 gives the full variable domain: DAGVTQSPTHLIKTRGQQVTLRCSPISGHKSVSWYQQVLGQGPQFIFQYYEKEERGRGNFPDRFSARQFPNYSSELNVNALLLGDSALYLCASSLGSSVSYEQYFGPGTRLTVT.

The chain recombines TRBV9 with TRBJ1-2; D not certain. V was shortened by 6 bases and J by 3 bases, with 18 bases between the two germline ends. Germline V gene lookup returns CDR1 SGDLS and CDR2 YYNGEE. This CDR3 has 15 residues. For the CDR3, the DNA is TGTGCCAGCACAGCTAGTTTACGGGGAGACTATGGCTACACCTTC. As protein: CASTASLRGDYGYTF. Combining the CDR3 with reference TRBV9 and TRBJ1-2 gives the whole variable domain DSGVTQTPKHLITATGQRVTLRCSPRSGDLSVYWYQQSLDQGLQFLIQYYNGEERAKGNILERFSAQQFPDLHSELNLSSLELGDSALYFCASTASLRGDYGYTFGSGTRLTVV.

This rearrangement joins TRBV21-1 to TRBJ2-7; the table's D call TRBD2 went unverified against the DNA. TRBV21-1 is marked as a pseudogene. The CDR3 is 16 residues long. CDR3 amino acids: CASSKETAGGPYEQYF. The CDR3 DNA sequence: TGTGCCAGCAGCAAAGAGACAGCGGGAGGTCCCTACGAGCAGTACTTC.

The chain is built from TRBV28 and TRBJ2-3; the match to TRBD2 covers 7 bases. The CDR3 is 13 residues long. Losses at the gene ends were 3 bases for V and 8 bases for J; bases not matched to a gene: 5. Germline values: CDR1 MDHEN, CDR2 SYDVKM. The chain's CDR3 is CASSFTGRGTQYF. The DNA for the CDR3 is TGTGCCAGCAGTTTTACTGGGAGGGGTACGCAGTATTTT.

The J gene is TRBJ2-5, the V gene TRBV6-6; 10 nucleotides agree with TRBD1. The J call is uncertain, as TRBJ2-7 better fits the DNA end. Germline CDR1 reads MNHNY; CDR2 reads SVGAGI (reference sequence). The CDR3 totals 14 residues. This CDR3 is CASREGQGSYEQYF. CDR3 coding DNA: TGTGCCAGCAGGGAGGGACAGGGGTCCTACGAGCAGTACTTC.

The gene calls are TRBV27 and TRBJ1-6; possible D gene TRBD1, 5 bases. The CDR3 contains 12 residues. Germline CDR1 and CDR2: MNHEY and SMNVEV (reference sequence). Trimming took off 2 bases at V and 14 bases at J, with 10 bases between the two ends. The CDR3 loop is CASSLGGGSLHF. The CDR3 DNA sequence: TGTGCCAGCAGTTTAGGGGGGGGATCCCTCCACTTT.